A single sample is the source of the 28 T cell receptor beta chains below, sequenced in a study of shared clonotypes between healthy human individuals. Measured with immunoSEQ multiplex PCR; TCRdb has only the in-frame clones, and not every one. Among more than 400,000 clones listed, around 85% were seen once. Sample: PBMCs. The receptor set was obtained from a woman aged 40 to 50 in good health. Some clones in this sample may be carry-over from other donors' samples.

The chain couples TRBV7-9 to TRBJ1-4; D gene ambiguous. The CDR3 length is 14 residues. Germline V gives CDR1 SEHNR, CDR2 FQNEAQ (reference sequence). The V gene lost 5 bases and the J gene lost 0 bases, with 7 bases spanning the gap. The CDR3 sequence is CASSPEATNEKLFF. The CDR3 DNA reads TGTGCCAGCAGCCCAGAGGCAACTAATGAAAAACTGTTTTTT.

With regard to this clone: This specimen includes other DNA sequences encoding the same CDR3. The chain couples TRBV30 to TRBJ2-6; weak D call: TRBD1 (6 bases). Per the germline V gene, CDR1 is GTSNPN and CDR2 is SVGIG (reference sequence). The CDR3 sequence is 14 residues long. Deletions cut 5 bases from V and 0 bases from J, with 8 bases between. As DNA, the CDR3 is TGTGCCTGGGCAGGGGTCTCTGGGGCCAACGTCCTGACTTTC. Its protein product is CAWAGVSGANVLTF.

This chain joins TRBV6-4 and TRBJ2-4, with TRBD1 matching 7 bases. The V and J ends lost 2 bases and 4 bases, in that order; junction bases with no gene match: 11. This CDR3 is 17 amino acids long. Germline lookup yields CDR1 MRHNA and CDR2 SNTAGT. DNA of the CDR3: TGTGCCAGCAGTGACGAAATTAGCCCGGGACAGAAAAACATTCAGTACTTC. It is translated as CASSDEISPGQKNIQYF.

In this sample, this clone turned up once. The CDR3 reads CASSAVGPAREQYF. The CDR3 DNA reads as TGTGCCAGCAGCGCGGTGGGACCGGCGCGTGAGCAGTACTTC. The chain uses TRBV5-6 and TRBJ2-7, with D possibly being TRBD1 or TRBD2 (5 bases each). V was trimmed by 4 bases and J by 7 bases, leaving 18 bases between them. CDR3 length: 14 amino acids. The germline V gene has CDR1 SGHDT and CDR2 YYEEEE.

The count of this clone is one. The chain's CDR3 is CASSFGQNQPQHF. The CDR3 DNA sequence: TGCGCCAGCAGCTTCGGACAGAATCAGCCCCAGCATTTT. The chain uses TRBV5-1 and TRBJ1-5; TRBD1 is a possible D gene (6 bases). Germline values: CDR1 SGHRS, CDR2 YFSETQ. The V gene lost 2 bases and the J gene lost 4 bases, with 7 bases spanning the gap. The CDR3 has 13 residues.

The J gene is TRBJ2-7, the V gene TRBV6-6; TRBD1 matches 9 bases. The V gene end was trimmed by 8 bases and the J gene end by 5 bases; junction bases not matched to a gene: 13. The V gene's germline CDR1 is MNHNY and CDR2 SVGAGI (reference sequence). CDR3 length equals 15 residues. In DNA, the CDR3 is TGTGCCAGCTTACCCTCTCGGGACAGGGCTGACGAGCAGTACTTC. It specifies CASLPSRDRADEQYF.

A single count supports this clone. The chain joins TRBV30 to TRBJ1-3; D unclear. V lost 1 base and J lost 4, with 8 bases in between. The CDR3 is 13 amino acids. In germline, CDR1 is GTSNPN, CDR2 SVGIG (reference sequence). CDR3 DNA: TGTGCCTGGAGTGGGCAGACCGGAAACACCATATATTTT. It specifies CAWSGQTGNTIYF. Full variable domain (missing parts from reference TRBV30 and TRBJ1-3): SQTIHQWPATLVQPVGSPLSLECTVEGTSNPNLYWYRQAAGRGLQLLFYSVGIGQISSEVPQNLSASRPQDRQFILSSKKLLLSDSGFYLCAWSGQTGNTIYFGEGSWLTVV.

Concerning this clone: A far larger clone is one base from this, pointing to a likely read error. V usage is TRBV7-3 and J usage is TRBJ2-7; D remains ambiguous. Germline V CDR1 and CDR2: SGHTA, FQGTGA. The CDR3 contains 12 residues. The CDR3 DNA follows: TGTGCCAGCAGCCAAGGCCCCGAGCAGGTTACCTTC. It encodes CASSQGPEQVTF. Combining the CDR3 with reference TRBV7-3 and TRBJ2-7 gives the whole variable domain GAGVSQTPSNKVTEKGKYVELRCDPISGHTALYWYRQSLGQGPEFLIYFQGTGAADDSGLPNDRFFAVRPEGSVSTLKIQRTERGDSAVYLCASSQGPEQVTFGPGTRLTVT.

The chain is built from TRBV10-2 and TRBJ1-5; D is possibly TRBD1 (5 bases). CDR3 length: 13 residues. Trimming removed 5 bases from V and 5 bases from J, with 10 bases in between. Germline CDR1 reads WSHSY; CDR2 reads SAAADI. The chain's CDR3 is CASSPGGDQPQHF. The CDR3 DNA follows: TGCGCCAGCAGTCCGGGGGGGGATCAGCCCCAGCATTTT.

The chain employs TRBV7-2 and TRBJ1-5; 7 bases align to TRBD1. The CDR3 loop spans 16 amino acids. CDR1 and CDR2 (germline): SGHTA, FQGNSA. The ends lost 5 bases at V and 4 bases at J; junction bases unmatched: 11. This chain's CDR3 is CASSLTTGQGNQPQHF. The CDR3 coding sequence is TGTGCCAGCAGCCTAACGACAGGGCAAGGTAATCAGCCCCAGCATTTT.

Regarding this clone: The missing conserved phenylalanine or tryptophan at the end of this CDR3 makes a read error likely. This chain joins TRBV29-1 and TRBJ2-4, with D possibly called TRBD1 or TRBD2 (5 bases each). Germline-derived CDR1 and CDR2 are SQVTM and ANQGSEA. CDR3 length equals 12 residues. V lost 7 bases and J lost 3, with 10 bases in between. CDR3 region: CSGGSCKNIQYS. The DNA for the CDR3 is TGCAGCGGGGGGAGTTGCAAAAACATTCAGTACTCC.

For this clone: A single base is all that separates this from a far larger clone, so a read error is likely. The V gene is TRBV30, the J gene TRBJ2-5; the D call may be TRBD1 or TRBD2 (5 bases each). The germline gives CDR1 GTSNPN, CDR2 SVGIG (reference sequence). The length of the CDR3 is 14 residues. CDR3 loop: CAWRPGTAQEAQYF. CDR3 bases: TGTGCCTGGAGACCCGGGACCGCCCAAGAGGCCCAGTACTTC.

V is TRBV28 and J is TRBJ2-1; 7 positions match TRBD2. V dropped 6 bases and J dropped 0; count of bases not matched to a gene: 11. This CDR3 comprises 17 residues. Germline V CDR1 and CDR2: MDHEN, SYDVKM. The CDR3 region is CASSQSRAGLSYNEQFF. CDR3 nucleotides: TGTGCCAGCAGCCAAAGTAGAGCGGGACTCTCCTACAATGAGCAGTTCTTC.

This clone occurred once. CDR3 in amino acids: CASSSGLATDEQYF. CDR3 in DNA: TGTGCCAGCAGCTCGGGACTAGCTACCGACGAGCAGTACTTC. V and J are TRBV7-8 and TRBJ2-7; 9 bases fit TRBD2. This CDR3 is built from 14 residues. Looked up from germline, CDR1 is SGHVS and CDR2 is FQNEAQ. J was trimmed by 5 bases and V by 4 bases; bases with no gene match: 6.

The chain is built from TRBV30 and TRBJ2-7; possible D gene TRBD1, 6 bases. V was shortened by 0 bases and J by 12 bases, with 15 bases between the two germline ends. The CDR3 sequence is 12 residues long. From germline, CDR1 is GTSNPN and CDR2 SVGIG (reference sequence). CDR3 amino acids: CAWSVPRGGRYF. In DNA, the CDR3 is TGTGCCTGGAGTGTTCCCCGAGGGGGACGGTACTTC.

This sequence joins TRBV7-2 and TRBJ2-7; 7 bases are shared with TRBD2. In germline, CDR1 is SGHTA, CDR2 FQGNSA. The ends lost 4 bases at V and 5 bases at J; junction bases unmatched: 14. The CDR3 loop spans 16 amino acids. The CDR3 region is CASSSALAATVDEQYF. The CDR3 coding sequence is TGTGCCAGCAGCTCCGCCCTAGCGGCCACCGTAGACGAGCAGTACTTC.

The chain is built from TRBV4-1 and TRBJ2-1, with a tentative D call TRBD2 (5 bases). The CDR3 has 17 residues. CDR1 and CDR2 from the germline V gene are MGHRA and YSYEKL. Trimming cost V 1 base and J 2 bases, with 15 bases left between them. The CDR3 loop is CASSQGTERPPYNEQFF. The CDR3 bases are TGCGCCAGCAGCCAAGGGACGGAGCGGCCGCCCTACAATGAGCAGTTCTTC.

The chain recombines TRBV29-1 with TRBJ2-7; D is unclear. CDR1 and CDR2 (germline): SQVTM, ANQGSEA. Trimming stripped 7 bases from V and 0 bases from J, with 13 bases between. This CDR3 is 13 amino acids long. CDR3 amino acids: CSASDRFSYEQYF. Here the CDR3 DNA reads TGCAGCGCCTCGGACCGGTTCTCCTACGAGCAGTACTTC.

The chain combines TRBV7-2 with TRBJ1-2; TRBD1 matches at 10 bases. The V gene's germline CDR1 is SGHTA and CDR2 FQGNSA. V lost 4 bases, J lost 7 bases, and 9 bases stayed unmatched. CDR3 size: 15 residues. The CDR3 DNA is TGTGCCAGCAGCTATCGGGACAGGGGATTTGTTGGCTACACCTTC. It translates to CASSYRDRGFVGYTF.

A few counts support this clone. This chain joins TRBV29-1 and TRBJ2-1; D not certain. The V and J ends lost 4 bases and 2 bases respectively, with 3 bases between them. The CDR3 contains 11 residues. Per the germline V gene, CDR1 is SQVTM and CDR2 is ANQGSEA. The CDR3 region has the DNA TGCAGCGTTGGGGCCTACAATGAGCAGTTCTTC. Translated: CSVGAYNEQFF.

The CDR3 is CASSYTGVSEQYF. The DNA for the CDR3 is TGTGCCAGCTCATATACAGGGGTTAGTGAGCAGTACTTC. The rearrangement joins TRBV18 to TRBJ2-7; TRBD1 matches at 7 bases. Trimming removed 5 bases from V and 7 bases from J; junction bases left unmatched: 8. This CDR3 has 13 amino acids. CDR1 and CDR2 (germline): KGHSH, LQKENI.

V is TRBV7-9 and J is TRBJ2-7, with TRBD1 matching over 7 bases. The ends lost 3 bases at V and 6 bases at J; junction bases unmatched: 8. Germline values: CDR1 SEHNR, CDR2 FQNEAQ (reference sequence). This CDR3 has 14 amino acids. CDR3 residues: CASSFGQAIPEQYF. DNA of the CDR3: TGTGCCAGCAGCTTCGGACAGGCAATACCCGAGCAGTACTTC.

The V and J genes are TRBV30 and TRBJ1-4; TRBD1 is a possible D gene (6 bases). The V and J ends lost 6 bases and 7 bases respectively, with 15 bases between them. This CDR3 spans 13 amino acids. Germline values: CDR1 GTSNPN, CDR2 SVGIG (reference sequence). The CDR3 is CACDRKPGEKLFF. The CDR3 DNA reads as TGTGCCTGCGACAGGAAACCAGGTGAAAAACTGTTTTTT.

The chain is built from TRBV18 and TRBJ1-5; perhaps TRBD1 as D (6 bases). The CDR3 runs 16 residues. With 1 base removed from V and 4 bases from J, the gap between germline ends came to 14 bases. Germline V CDR1 and CDR2: KGHSH, LQKENI. The CDR3 reads CASSPRGASDNQPQHF. As DNA, the CDR3 is TGTGCCAGCTCACCACGGGGGGCTAGCGATAATCAGCCCCAGCATTTT.

About this clone itself: This likely traces to a read error, being one base from a far larger clone. The V call is TRBV7-8, the J call TRBJ2-7; D uncertain. Trimming took 1 base from V and 3 from J, leaving 1 base between them. The CDR3 has 11 residues. CDR1 and CDR2 (germline): SGHVS, FQNEAQ. CDR3 bases: TGTGCCAGCAGCTTAGACTACGAGCAGTACTTC. The encoded protein is CASSLDYEQYF.

In this sample, this clone turned up many times. V is TRBV4-1 and J is TRBJ2-3; 15 bases map to TRBD2. The CDR3 has 20 amino acids. Trimming removed 4 bases from V and 4 bases from J; junction bases left unmatched: 15. Germline assignment: CDR1 MGHRA and CDR2 YSYEKL. The CDR3 region has the DNA TGCGCCAGCAGCCGGCCCATCGGACTAGCGGGAGGGCCAGGCTCAGATACGCAGTATTTT. This encodes CASSRPIGLAGGPGSDTQYF.

This rearrangement joins TRBV6-4 to TRBJ1-1; weak D call: TRBD1 (5 bases). The length of the CDR3 is 13 residues. In germline, CDR1 is MRHNA, CDR2 SNTAGT. Trimming took 3 bases from V and 4 from J, leaving 9 bases between them. Written as DNA, the CDR3 is TGTGCCAGCAGTGAAGGGGTGGGCACTGAAGCTTTCTTT. Encoded protein: CASSEGVGTEAFF.

With respect to this clone: With a far larger clone one base away, a read error is the likely cause. V and J are TRBV6-5 and TRBJ2-2, with 10 bases lining up with TRBD2. The V gene end was trimmed by 4 bases and the J gene end by 7 bases; junction bases not matched to a gene: 9. CDR1 is MNHEY and CDR2 is SVGAGI in the germline V gene. This CDR3 is built from 16 residues. The CDR3: CASSWTLAGAGGELFF. CDR3 DNA: TGTGCCAGCAGTTGGACTCTAGCGGGAGCGGGCGGGGAGCTGTTTTTT.